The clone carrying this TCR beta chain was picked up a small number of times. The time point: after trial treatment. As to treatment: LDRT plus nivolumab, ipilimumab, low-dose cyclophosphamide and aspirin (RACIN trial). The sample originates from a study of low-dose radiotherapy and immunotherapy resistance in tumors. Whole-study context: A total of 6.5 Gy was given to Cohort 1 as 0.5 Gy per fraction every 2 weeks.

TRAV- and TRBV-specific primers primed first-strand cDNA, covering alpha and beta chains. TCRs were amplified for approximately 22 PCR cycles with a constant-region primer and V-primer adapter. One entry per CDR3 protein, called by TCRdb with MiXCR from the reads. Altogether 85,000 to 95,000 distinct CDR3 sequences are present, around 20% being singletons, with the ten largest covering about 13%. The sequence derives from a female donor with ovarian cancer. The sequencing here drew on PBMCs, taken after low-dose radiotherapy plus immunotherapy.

The CDR3 region is CASSPSRGSYEQYF. DNA for the CDR3: TGTGCCAGCAGCCCCAGTAGAGGGTCCTACGAGCAGTACTTC. The chain has TRBV7-2 and TRBJ2-7, with a tentative D call TRBD2 (5 bases). From germline, CDR1 is SGHTA and CDR2 FQGNSA. Trimming cost V 5 bases and J 1 base, with 12 bases left between them. This CDR3 has 14 amino acids. Complete variable domain (other parts from reference TRBV7-2 and TRBJ2-7): GAGVSQSPSNKVTEKGKDVELRCDPISGHTALYWYRQSLGQGLEFLIYFQGNSAPDKSGLPSDRFSAERTGGSVSTLTIQRTQQEDSAVYLCASSPSRGSYEQYFGPGTRLTVT.